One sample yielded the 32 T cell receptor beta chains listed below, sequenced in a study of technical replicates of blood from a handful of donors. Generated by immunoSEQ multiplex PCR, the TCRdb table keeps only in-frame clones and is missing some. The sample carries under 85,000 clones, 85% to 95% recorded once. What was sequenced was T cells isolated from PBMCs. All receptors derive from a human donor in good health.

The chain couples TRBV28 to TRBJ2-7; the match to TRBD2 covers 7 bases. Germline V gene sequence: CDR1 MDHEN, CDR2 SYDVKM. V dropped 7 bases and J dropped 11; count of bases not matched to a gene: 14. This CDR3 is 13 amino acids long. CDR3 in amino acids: CASTSLAAREEYF. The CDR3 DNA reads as TGTGCCAGCACCTCTCTAGCGGCCAGGGAGGAGTACTTC.

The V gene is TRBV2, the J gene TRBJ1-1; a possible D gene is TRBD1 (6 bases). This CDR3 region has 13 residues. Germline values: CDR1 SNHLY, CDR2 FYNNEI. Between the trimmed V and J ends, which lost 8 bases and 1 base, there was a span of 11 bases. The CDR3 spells CASFRGENTEAFF. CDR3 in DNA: TGTGCCAGCTTCAGGGGCGAGAACACTGAAGCTTTCTTT. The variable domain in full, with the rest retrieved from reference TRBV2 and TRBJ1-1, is EPEVTQTPSHQVTQMGQEVILRCVPISNHLYFYWYRQILGQKVEFLVSFYNNEISEKSEIFDDQFSVERPDGSNFTLKIRSTKLEDSAMYFCASFRGENTEAFFGQGTRLTVV.

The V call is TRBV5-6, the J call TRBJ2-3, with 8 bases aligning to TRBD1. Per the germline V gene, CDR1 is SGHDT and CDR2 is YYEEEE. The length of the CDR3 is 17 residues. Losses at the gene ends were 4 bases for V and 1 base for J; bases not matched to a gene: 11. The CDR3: CASSLLGQGAGTDTQYF. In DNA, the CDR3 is TGTGCCAGCAGCCTTCTAGGACAGGGTGCCGGCACAGATACGCAGTATTTT. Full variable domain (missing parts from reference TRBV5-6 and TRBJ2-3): DAGVTQSPTHLIKTRGQQVTLRCSPKSGHDTVSWYQQALGQGPQFIFQYYEEEERQRGNFPDRFSGHQFPNYSSELNVNALLLGDSALYLCASSLLGQGAGTDTQYFGPGTRLTVL.

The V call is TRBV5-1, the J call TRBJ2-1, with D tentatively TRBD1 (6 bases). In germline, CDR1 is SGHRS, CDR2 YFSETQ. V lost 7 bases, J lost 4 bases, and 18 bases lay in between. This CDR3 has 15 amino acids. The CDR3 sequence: CASVEGGTPYNEQFF. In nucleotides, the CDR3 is TGCGCCAGCGTCGAAGGTGGGACACCTTACAATGAGCAGTTCTTC.

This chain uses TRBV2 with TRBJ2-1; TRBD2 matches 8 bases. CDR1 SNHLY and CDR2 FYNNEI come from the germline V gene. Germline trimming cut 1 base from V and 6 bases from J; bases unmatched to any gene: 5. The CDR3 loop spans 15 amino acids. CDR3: CASSEGAGVLNEQFF. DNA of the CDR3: TGTGCCAGCAGTGAAGGAGCGGGAGTGCTCAATGAGCAGTTCTTC.

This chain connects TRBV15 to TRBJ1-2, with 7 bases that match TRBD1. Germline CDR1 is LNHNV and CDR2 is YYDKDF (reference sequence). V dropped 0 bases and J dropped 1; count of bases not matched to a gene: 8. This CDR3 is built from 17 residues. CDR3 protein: CATSREIPGQSNYGYTF. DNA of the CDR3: TGTGCCACCAGCAGAGAGATACCGGGACAGAGTAACTATGGCTACACCTTC.

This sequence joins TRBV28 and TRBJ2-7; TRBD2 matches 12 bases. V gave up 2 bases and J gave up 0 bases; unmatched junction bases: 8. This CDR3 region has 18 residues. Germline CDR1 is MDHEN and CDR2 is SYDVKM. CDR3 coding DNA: TGTGCCAGCAGTTTACCGGGACTAGCGGGTTCTAGCTCCTACGAGCAGTACTTC. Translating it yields CASSLPGLAGSSSYEQYF.

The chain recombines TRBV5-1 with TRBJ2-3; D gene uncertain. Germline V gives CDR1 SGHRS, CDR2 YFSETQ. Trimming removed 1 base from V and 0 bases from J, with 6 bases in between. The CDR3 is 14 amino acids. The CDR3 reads CASSLRASTDTQYF. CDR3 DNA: TGCGCCAGCAGCTTGCGCGCCAGCACAGATACGCAGTATTTT. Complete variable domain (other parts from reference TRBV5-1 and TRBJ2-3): KAGVTQTPRYLIKTRGQQVTLSCSPISGHRSVSWYQQTPGQGLQFLFEYFSETQRNKGNFPGRFSGRQFSNSRSEMNVSTLELGDSALYLCASSLRASTDTQYFGPGTRLTVL.

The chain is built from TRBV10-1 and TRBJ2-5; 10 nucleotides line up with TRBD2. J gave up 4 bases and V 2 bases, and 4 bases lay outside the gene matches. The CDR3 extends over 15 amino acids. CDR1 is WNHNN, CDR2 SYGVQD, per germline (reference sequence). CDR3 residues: CASSEAAGGSETQYF. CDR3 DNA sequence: TGCGCCAGCAGTGAGGCAGCGGGAGGGTCAGAGACCCAGTACTTC.

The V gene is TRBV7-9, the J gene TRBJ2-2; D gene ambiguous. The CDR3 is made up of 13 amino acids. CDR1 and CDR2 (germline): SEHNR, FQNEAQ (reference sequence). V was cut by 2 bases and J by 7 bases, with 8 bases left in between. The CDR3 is CASSLSGSGELFF. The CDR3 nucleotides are TGTGCCAGCAGCTTATCCGGTAGCGGGGAGCTGTTTTTT.

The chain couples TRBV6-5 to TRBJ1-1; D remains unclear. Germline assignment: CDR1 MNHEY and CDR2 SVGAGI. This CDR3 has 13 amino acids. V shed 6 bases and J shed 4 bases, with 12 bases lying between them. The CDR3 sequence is CASRIGGRTEAFF. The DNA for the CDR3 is TGTGCCAGCAGAATAGGCGGGCGCACTGAAGCTTTCTTT.

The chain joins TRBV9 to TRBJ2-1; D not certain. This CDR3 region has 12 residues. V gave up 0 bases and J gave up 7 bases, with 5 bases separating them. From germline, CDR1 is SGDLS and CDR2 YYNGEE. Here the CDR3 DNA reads TGTGCCAGCAGCGTAGCGGTGAATGAGCAGTTCTTC. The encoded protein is CASSVAVNEQFF.

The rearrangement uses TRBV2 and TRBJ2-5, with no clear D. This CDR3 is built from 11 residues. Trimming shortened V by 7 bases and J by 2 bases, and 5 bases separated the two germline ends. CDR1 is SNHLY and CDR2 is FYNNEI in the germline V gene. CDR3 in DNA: TGTGCCAGCACCCCACAAGAGACCCAGTACTTC. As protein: CASTPQETQYF.

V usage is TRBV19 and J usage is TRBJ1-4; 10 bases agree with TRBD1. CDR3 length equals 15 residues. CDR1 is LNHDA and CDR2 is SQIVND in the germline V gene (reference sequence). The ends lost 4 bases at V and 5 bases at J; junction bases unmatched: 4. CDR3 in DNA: TGTGCCAGTAGTAGACCGGGACAGGGGAATGAAAAACTGTTTTTT. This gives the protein CASSRPGQGNEKLFF.

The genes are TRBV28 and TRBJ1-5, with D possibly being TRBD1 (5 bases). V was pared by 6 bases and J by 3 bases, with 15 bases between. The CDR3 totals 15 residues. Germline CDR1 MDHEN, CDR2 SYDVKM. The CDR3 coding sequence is TGTGCCAGCAGCAAACCGGGACTCTTCAATCAGCCCCAGCATTTT. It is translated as CASSKPGLFNQPQHF.

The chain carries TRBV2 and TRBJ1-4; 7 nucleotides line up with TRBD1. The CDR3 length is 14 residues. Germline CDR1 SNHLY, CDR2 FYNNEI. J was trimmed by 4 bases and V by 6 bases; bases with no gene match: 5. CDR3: CASREGALNEKLFF. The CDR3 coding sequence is TGTGCCAGCAGGGAGGGGGCCCTTAATGAAAAACTGTTTTTT.

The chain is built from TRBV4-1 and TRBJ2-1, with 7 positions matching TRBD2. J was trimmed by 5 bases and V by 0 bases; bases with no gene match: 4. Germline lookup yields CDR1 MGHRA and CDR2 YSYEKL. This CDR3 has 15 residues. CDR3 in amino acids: CASSQEQRGHNEQFF. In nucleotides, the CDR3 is TGCGCCAGCAGCCAAGAACAGCGGGGACACAATGAGCAGTTCTTC.

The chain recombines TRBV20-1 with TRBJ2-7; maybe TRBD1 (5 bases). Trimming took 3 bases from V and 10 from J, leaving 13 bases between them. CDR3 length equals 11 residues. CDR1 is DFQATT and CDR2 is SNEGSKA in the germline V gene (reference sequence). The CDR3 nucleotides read TGCAGTGCTAGTTCGGCAGGGCCTCAGTACTTC. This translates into CSASSAGPQYF.

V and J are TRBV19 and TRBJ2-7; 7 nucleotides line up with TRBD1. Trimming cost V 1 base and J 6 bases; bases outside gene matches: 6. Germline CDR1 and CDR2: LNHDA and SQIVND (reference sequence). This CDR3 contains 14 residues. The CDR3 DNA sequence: TGTGCCAGTAGTATAGGACAGGGCCGGGGCGAGCAGTACTTC. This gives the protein CASSIGQGRGEQYF.

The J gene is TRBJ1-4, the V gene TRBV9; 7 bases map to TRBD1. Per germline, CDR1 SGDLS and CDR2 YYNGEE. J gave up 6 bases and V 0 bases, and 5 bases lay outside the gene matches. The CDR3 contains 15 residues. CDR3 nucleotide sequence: TGTGCCAGCAGCGTAGCCCCCGGGACAGATGAAAAACTGTTTTTT. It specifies CASSVAPGTDEKLFF.

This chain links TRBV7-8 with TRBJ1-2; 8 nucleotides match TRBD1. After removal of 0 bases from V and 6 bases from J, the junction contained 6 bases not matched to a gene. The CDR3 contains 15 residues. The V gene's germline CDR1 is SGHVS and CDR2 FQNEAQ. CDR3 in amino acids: CASSLAGQGLHGYTF. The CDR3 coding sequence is TGTGCCAGCAGCTTAGCTGGACAGGGTCTACATGGCTACACCTTC.

CDR3 sequence (DNA): TGTGCCAGCATGGGTCCGGAGGCCACTGAAGCTTTCTTT. It codes for CASMGPEATEAFF. The rearrangement joins TRBV11-1 to TRBJ1-1; D call uncertain. The length of the CDR3 is 13 residues. V was shortened by 7 bases and J by 4 bases, with 13 bases between the two germline ends. Looked up from germline, CDR1 is SGHAT and CDR2 is FQDESV (reference sequence).

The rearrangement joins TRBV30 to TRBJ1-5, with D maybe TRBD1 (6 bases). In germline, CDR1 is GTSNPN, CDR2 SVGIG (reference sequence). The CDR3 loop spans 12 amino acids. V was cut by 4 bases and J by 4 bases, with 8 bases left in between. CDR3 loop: CAWTRGNQPQHF. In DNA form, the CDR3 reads TGTGCCTGGACCAGGGGTAATCAGCCCCAGCATTTT.

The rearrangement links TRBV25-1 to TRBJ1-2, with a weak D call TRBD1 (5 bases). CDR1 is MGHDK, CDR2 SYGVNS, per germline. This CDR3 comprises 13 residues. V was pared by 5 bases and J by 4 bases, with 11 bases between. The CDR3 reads CASSLTVAYGYTF. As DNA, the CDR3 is TGTGCCAGCAGTCTGACAGTCGCCTATGGCTACACCTTC.

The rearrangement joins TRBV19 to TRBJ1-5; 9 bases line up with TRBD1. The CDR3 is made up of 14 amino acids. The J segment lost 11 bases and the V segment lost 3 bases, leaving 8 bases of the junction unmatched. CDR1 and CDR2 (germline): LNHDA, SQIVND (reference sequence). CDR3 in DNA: TGTGCCAGTAGTATGTCGGGACAGGGTTTGACCCAGCATTTT. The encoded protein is CASSMSGQGLTQHF.

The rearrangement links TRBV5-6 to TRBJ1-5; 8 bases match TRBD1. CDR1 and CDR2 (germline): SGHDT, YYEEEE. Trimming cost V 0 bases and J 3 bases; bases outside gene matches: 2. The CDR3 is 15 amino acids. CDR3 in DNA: TGTGCCAGCAGCTTGGGACAGGGGCCCAATCAGCCCCAGCATTTT. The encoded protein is CASSLGQGPNQPQHF.

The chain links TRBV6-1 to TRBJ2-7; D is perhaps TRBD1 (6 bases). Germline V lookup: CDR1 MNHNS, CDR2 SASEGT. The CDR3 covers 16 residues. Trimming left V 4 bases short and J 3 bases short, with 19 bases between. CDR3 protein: CASSARHRVSDYEQYF. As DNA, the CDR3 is TGTGCCAGCAGTGCGAGACACAGGGTTTCGGACTACGAGCAGTACTTC.

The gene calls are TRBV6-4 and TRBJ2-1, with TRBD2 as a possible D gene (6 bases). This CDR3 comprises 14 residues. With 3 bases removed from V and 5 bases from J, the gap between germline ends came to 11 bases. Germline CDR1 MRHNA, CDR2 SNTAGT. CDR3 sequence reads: CASSELAIDNEQFF. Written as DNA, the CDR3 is TGTGCCAGCAGTGAACTAGCTATCGACAATGAGCAGTTCTTC.

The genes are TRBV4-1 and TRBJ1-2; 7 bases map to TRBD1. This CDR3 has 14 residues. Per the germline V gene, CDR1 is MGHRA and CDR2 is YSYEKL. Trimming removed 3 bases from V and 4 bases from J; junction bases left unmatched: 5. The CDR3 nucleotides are TGCGCCAGCAGCCAGACGACAGGGATCTATGGCTACACCTTC. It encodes CASSQTTGIYGYTF.

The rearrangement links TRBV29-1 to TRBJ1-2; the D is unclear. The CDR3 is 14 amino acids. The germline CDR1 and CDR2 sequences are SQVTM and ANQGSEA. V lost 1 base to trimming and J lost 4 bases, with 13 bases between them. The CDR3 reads CSVEGKEGSYGYTF. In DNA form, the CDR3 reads TGCAGCGTTGAAGGGAAGGAGGGAAGCTATGGCTACACCTTC. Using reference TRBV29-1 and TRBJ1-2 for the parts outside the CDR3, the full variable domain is SAVISQKPSRDICQRGTSLTIQCQVDSQVTMMFWYRQQPGQSLTLIATANQGSEATYESGFVIDKFPISRPNLTFSTLTVSNMSPEDSSIYLCSVEGKEGSYGYTFGSGTRLTVV.

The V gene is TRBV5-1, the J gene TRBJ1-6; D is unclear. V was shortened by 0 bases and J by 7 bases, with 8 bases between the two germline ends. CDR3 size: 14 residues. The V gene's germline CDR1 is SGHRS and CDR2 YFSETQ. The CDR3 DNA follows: TGCGCCAGCAGCTTGGATCTCGGGAATTCACCCCTCCACTTT. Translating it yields CASSLDLGNSPLHF.

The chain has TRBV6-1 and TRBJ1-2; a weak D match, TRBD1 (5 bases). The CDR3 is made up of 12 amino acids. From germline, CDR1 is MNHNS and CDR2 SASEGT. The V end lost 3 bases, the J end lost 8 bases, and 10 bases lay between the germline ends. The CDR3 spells CASSEGDWGYTF. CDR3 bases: TGTGCCAGCAGTGAGGGGGACTGGGGCTACACCTTC.